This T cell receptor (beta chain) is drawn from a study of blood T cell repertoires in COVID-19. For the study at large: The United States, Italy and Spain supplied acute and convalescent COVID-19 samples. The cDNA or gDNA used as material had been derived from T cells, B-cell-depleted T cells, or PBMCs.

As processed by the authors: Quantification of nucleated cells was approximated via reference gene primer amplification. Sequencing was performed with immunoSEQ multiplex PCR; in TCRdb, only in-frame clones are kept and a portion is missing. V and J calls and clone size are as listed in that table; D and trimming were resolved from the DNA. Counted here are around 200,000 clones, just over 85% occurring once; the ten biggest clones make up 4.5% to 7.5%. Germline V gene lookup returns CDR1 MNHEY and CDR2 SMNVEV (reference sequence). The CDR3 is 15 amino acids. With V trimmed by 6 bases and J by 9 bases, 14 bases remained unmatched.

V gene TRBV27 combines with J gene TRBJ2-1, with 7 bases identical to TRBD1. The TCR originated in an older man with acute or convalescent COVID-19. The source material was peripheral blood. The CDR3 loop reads CASRAKQGPMGEQFF. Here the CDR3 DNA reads TGTGCCAGCAGGGCAAAACAGGGGCCAATGGGTGAGCAGTTCTTC.